This passage covers 18 T cell receptor beta chains from one sample sequenced in a study of cytomegalovirus exposure and HLA in healthy donors (dated by TCRdb to the late 2010s). The method behind the library was the immunoSEQ multiplex PCR assay. Here the immuneACCESS table is served through TCRdb, limited to in-frame sequences with V and J called. Missing clones are a known gap in these copies; in checked studies unresolved V genes cover under half, and the rest lacks a known reason. This sample lists tens of thousands of clones; over 90% were detected once. The top ten constitute about 5.8% of the sample. Input material: PBMCs. Receptors originate from a woman aged 18-29 years in good health and CMV-seronegative.

The sample holds one count of this clone. This chain connects TRBV7-2 to TRBJ2-1, with D possibly TRBD2 on 5 matching bases. There are 17 residues in the CDR3. From germline, CDR1 is SGHTA and CDR2 FQGNSA. The V end was cut by 5 bases, the J end by 5 bases, with 22 bases between. CDR3 sequence (DNA): TGTGCCAGCAGCCTCTACGGGCCCAGCGGCCCCGACAATGAGCAGTTCTTC. As protein: CASSLYGPSGPDNEQFF.

The chain carries TRBV6-5 and TRBJ2-7; 7 bases fit TRBD2. Per the germline V gene, CDR1 is MNHEY and CDR2 is SVGAGI. V dropped 0 bases and J dropped 6; count of bases not matched to a gene: 8. This CDR3 region has 15 residues. CDR3 sequence: CASSYSSGGGREQYF. CDR3 nucleotide sequence: TGTGCCAGCAGTTACTCATCTGGCGGGGGACGCGAGCAGTACTTC.

The chain recombines TRBV19 with TRBJ2-3; 11 nucleotides match TRBD2. Germline-derived CDR1 and CDR2 are LNHDA and SQIVND (reference sequence). V lost 2 bases and J lost 3; bases outside the gene matches: 4. The CDR3 loop spans 16 amino acids. CDR3 in amino acids: CASSILLAGETDTQYF. For the CDR3, the DNA is TGTGCCAGTAGTATACTACTAGCGGGAGAAACAGATACGCAGTATTTT.

The genes are TRBV15 and TRBJ1-1; 10 bases line up with TRBD1. This CDR3 contains 13 residues. V was clipped by 0 bases and J by 10 bases; unmatched bases: 2. Looked up from germline, CDR1 is LNHNV and CDR2 is YYDKDF (reference sequence). Written as DNA, the CDR3 is TGTGCCACCAGCAGAGATGGGGACAGGGGAGCTTTCTTT. Protein: CATSRDGDRGAFF. The full variable domain, its missing parts supplied by reference TRBV15 and TRBJ1-1, is DAMVIQNPRYQVTQFGKPVTLSCSQTLNHNVMYWYQQKSSQAPKLLFHYYDKDFNNEADTPDNFQSRRPNTSFCFLDIRSPGLGDTAMYLCATSRDGDRGAFFGQGTRLTVV.

This sequence joins TRBV9 and TRBJ1-5; D gene uncertain. V lost 0 bases and J lost 3, with 10 bases in between. CDR1 SGDLS and CDR2 YYNGEE come from the germline V gene. CDR3 length equals 15 residues. CDR3 protein: CASSVDGANNQPQHF. The CDR3 region has the DNA TGTGCCAGCAGCGTAGATGGAGCGAACAATCAGCCCCAGCATTTT.

V is TRBV25-1 and J is TRBJ2-3; 7 positions agree with TRBD1. The trim removed 5 bases at V and 5 bases at J, leaving 1 base unmatched. This CDR3 has 12 residues. Germline V gives CDR1 MGHDK, CDR2 SYGVNS. DNA for the CDR3: TGTGCCAGCAGTACAGGGGTAGATACGCAGTATTTT. Translating gives CASSTGVDTQYF.

This chain links TRBV29-1 with TRBJ2-1, with 11 bases matching TRBD1. Trimming at V came to 6 bases and at J to 3 bases, leaving 7 bases not matched to a gene. Germline CDR1 and CDR2: SQVTM and ANQGSEA. The length of the CDR3 is 15 residues. CDR3: CSVQLGTGGYNEQFF. Written as DNA, the CDR3 is TGCAGCGTCCAACTTGGGACAGGGGGCTACAATGAGCAGTTCTTC.

This chain uses TRBV6-6 with TRBJ1-2; no firm D call. V lost 7 bases and J 4 bases, leaving 22 bases between the germline ends. The length of the CDR3 is 16 residues. Germline lookup yields CDR1 MNHNY and CDR2 SVGAGI (reference sequence). Here the CDR3 DNA reads TGTGCCAGCACGGTCGCAGCCGCGGAAAGGAGCTATGGCTACACCTTC. Its protein product is CASTVAAAERSYGYTF.

The gene calls are TRBV21-1 and TRBJ2-3; TRBD2 reflects the table's D call only, with no check against the DNA. TRBV21-1 is a listed pseudogene. The CDR3 is made up of 15 amino acids. The CDR3 spells CASSKLAGSTDTQYF. CDR3 bases: TGTGCCAGCAGCAAACTAGCGGGGAGCACAGATACGCAGTATTTT.

The rearrangement joins TRBV27 to TRBJ1-6; 8 bases are a match to TRBD1. The CDR3 consists of 18 residues. Germline-derived CDR1 and CDR2 are MNHEY and SMNVEV (reference sequence). Trimming took 4 bases from V and 0 from J; bases not matched to a gene: 8. CDR3 region: CASSSTGGGSSYNSPLHF. The CDR3 DNA follows: TGTGCCAGCAGTTCCACAGGGGGTGGTAGCTCCTATAATTCACCCCTCCACTTT.

This clone was detected once. In DNA, the CDR3 is TGTGCCAGCAGCGTAGAACGGGATATGAACACTGAAGCTTTCTTT. Residues: CASSVERDMNTEAFF. This rearrangement joins TRBV9 to TRBJ1-1, with no clear D. The CDR3 has 15 residues. V was clipped by 0 bases and J by 0 bases, with 9 bases between them. The germline V gene encodes CDR1 SGDLS and CDR2 YYNGEE.

This chain links TRBV7-9 with TRBJ1-5; the match to TRBD1 covers 7 bases. Losses at the gene ends were 5 bases for V and 4 bases for J; bases not matched to a gene: 5. The germline V gene encodes CDR1 SEHNR and CDR2 FQNEAQ (reference sequence). The CDR3 has 14 residues. Here the CDR3 DNA reads TGTGCCAGCAGCAGTTCAGGGGGGAATCAGCCCCAGCATTTT. Protein sequence: CASSSSGGNQPQHF.

J is TRBJ2-4 and V is TRBV7-3; TRBD1 aligns across 8 bases. The germline CDR1 and CDR2 sequences are SGHTA and FQGTGA. This CDR3 comprises 13 residues. V shed 5 bases, J shed 7 bases, and the junction held 4 bases outside the gene matches. CDR3 residues: CASSKQGGNIQYF. CDR3 in DNA: TGTGCCAGCAGCAAACAGGGGGGCAACATTCAGTACTTC.

The rearrangement joins TRBV14 to TRBJ1-1; unclear D gene. The CDR3 consists of 17 residues. Between the trimmed V and J ends, which lost 0 bases and 0 bases, there was a span of 14 bases. Germline V gene lookup returns CDR1 SGHDN and CDR2 FVKESK. The CDR3 region is CASSQDTLPGMNTEAFF. CDR3 in DNA: TGTGCCAGCAGCCAAGATACACTTCCGGGAATGAACACTGAAGCTTTCTTT.

The chain links TRBV7-9 to TRBJ1-4; D is perhaps TRBD1 (5 bases). V dropped 5 bases and J dropped 5 bases, with 15 bases sitting between them. Germline V gene lookup returns CDR1 SEHNR and CDR2 FQNEAQ (reference sequence). The CDR3 is 15 amino acids. The CDR3 region is CASSPPTARNEKLFF. For the CDR3, the DNA is TGTGCCAGCAGCCCACCGACAGCTAGGAATGAAAAACTGTTTTTT.

CDR3 bases: TGTGCCACCAGCAGAGGAGGATTAAACACCGGGGAGCTGTTTTTT. Translation: CATSRGGLNTGELFF. The chain has TRBV15 and TRBJ2-2; D is ambiguous. CDR1 and CDR2 (germline): LNHNV, YYDKDF (reference sequence). The V and J ends lost 1 base and 2 bases respectively, with 8 bases between them. The CDR3 loop spans 15 amino acids.

The V call is TRBV2, the J call TRBJ1-2, with 7 positions matching TRBD1. Germline V CDR1 and CDR2: SNHLY, FYNNEI. The CDR3 spans 14 residues. J lost 0 bases, V lost 3 bases, and 1 base had no gene match. CDR3 in DNA: TGTGCCAGCAGTGAGACAGGGACTAACTATGGCTACACCTTC. It codes for CASSETGTNYGYTF.

The chain joins TRBV2 to TRBJ2-5; D is perhaps TRBD2 (5 bases). Trimming left V 6 bases short and J 3 bases short, with 11 bases between. The CDR3 has 13 residues. Looked up from germline, CDR1 is SNHLY and CDR2 is FYNNEI. The chain's CDR3 is CASSQEVEETQYF. CDR3 DNA sequence: TGTGCCAGCAGCCAGGAGGTGGAAGAGACCCAGTACTTC.